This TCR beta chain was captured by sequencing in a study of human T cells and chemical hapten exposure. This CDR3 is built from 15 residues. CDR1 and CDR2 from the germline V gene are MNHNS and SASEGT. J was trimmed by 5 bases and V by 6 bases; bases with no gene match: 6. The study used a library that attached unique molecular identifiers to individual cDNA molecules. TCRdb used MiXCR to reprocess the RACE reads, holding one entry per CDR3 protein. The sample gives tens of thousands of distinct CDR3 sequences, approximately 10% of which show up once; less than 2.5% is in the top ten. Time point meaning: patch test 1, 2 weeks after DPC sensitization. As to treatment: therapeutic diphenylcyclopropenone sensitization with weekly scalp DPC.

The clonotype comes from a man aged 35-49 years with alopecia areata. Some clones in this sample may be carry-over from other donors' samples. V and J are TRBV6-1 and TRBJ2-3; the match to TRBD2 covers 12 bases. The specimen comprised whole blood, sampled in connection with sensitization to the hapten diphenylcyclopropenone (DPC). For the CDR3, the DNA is TGTGCCAGCAGACGTCTAGCGGGGGGGGGAGATACGCAGTATTTT. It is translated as CASRRLAGGGDTQYF.